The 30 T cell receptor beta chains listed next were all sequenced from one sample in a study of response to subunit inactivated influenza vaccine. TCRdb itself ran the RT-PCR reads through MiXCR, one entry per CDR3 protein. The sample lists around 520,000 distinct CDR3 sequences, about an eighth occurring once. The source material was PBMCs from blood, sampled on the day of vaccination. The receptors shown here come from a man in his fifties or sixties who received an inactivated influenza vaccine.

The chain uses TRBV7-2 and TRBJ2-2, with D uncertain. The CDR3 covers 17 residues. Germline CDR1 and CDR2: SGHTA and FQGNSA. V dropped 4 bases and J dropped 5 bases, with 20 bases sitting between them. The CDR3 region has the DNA TGTGCCAGCAGCTCGATTCTCTATAGTGGCCAAACCGGGGAGCTGTTTTTT. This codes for CASSSILYSGQTGELFF.

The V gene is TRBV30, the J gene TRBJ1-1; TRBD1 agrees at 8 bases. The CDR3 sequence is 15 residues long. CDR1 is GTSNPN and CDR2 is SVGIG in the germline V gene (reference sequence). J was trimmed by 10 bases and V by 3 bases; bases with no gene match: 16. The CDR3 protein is CAWRRPPGQGRRAFF. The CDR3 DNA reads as TGTGCCTGGAGGCGCCCCCCAGGACAGGGTCGGAGAGCTTTCTTT.

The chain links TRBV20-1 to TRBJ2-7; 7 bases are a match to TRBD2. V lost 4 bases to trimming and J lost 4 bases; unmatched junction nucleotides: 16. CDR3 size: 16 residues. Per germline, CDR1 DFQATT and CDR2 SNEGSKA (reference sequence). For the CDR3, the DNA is TGCAGTGCTACCCCCCGCTTTGCCAGCGGGACTTACGAGCAGTACTTC. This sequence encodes CSATPRFASGTYEQYF.

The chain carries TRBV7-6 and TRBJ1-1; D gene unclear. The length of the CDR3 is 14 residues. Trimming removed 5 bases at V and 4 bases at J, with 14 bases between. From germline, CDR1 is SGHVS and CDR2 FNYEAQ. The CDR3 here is CASSPIGQFTEAFF. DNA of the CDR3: TGTGCCAGCAGCCCTATTGGGCAGTTCACTGAAGCTTTCTTT.

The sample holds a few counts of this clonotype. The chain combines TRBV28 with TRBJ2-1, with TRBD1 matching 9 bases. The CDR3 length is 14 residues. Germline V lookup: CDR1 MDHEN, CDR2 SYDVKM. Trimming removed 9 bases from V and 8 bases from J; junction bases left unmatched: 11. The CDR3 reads CASITGGEGYEQFF. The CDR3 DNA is TGTGCCAGTATCACAGGGGGCGAAGGATATGAGCAGTTCTTC.

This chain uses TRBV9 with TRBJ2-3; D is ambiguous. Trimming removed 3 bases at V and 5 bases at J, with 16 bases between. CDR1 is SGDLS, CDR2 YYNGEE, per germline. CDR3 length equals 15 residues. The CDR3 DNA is TGTGCCAGCAGCGCCGGCCCTTCTTTGGGAGATACGCAGTATTTT. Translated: CASSAGPSLGDTQYF. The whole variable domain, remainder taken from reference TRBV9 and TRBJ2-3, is DSGVTQTPKHLITATGQRVTLRCSPRSGDLSVYWYQQSLDQGLQFLIQYYNGEERAKGNILERFSAQQFPDLHSELNLSSLELGDSALYFCASSAGPSLGDTQYFGPGTRLTVL.

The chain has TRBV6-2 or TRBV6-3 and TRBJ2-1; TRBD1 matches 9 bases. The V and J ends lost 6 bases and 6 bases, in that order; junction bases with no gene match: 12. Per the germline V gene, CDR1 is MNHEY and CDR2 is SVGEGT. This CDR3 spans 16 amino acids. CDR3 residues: CASSSFGQGRRNEQFF. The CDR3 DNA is TGTGCCAGCAGCTCCTTTGGACAGGGGAGACGCAATGAGCAGTTCTTC.

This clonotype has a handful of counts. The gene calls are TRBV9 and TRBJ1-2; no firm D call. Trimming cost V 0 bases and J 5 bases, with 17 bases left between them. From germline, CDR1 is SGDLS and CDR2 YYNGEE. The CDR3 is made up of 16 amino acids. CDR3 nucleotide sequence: TGTGCCAGCAGCGTAGTATTAAGGGCCGACTTGTATGGCTACACCTTC. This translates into CASSVVLRADLYGYTF.

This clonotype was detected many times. CDR3 sequence: CASSLVLAGGSDTQYF. As DNA, the CDR3 is TGTGCCAGCAGCTTAGTGCTAGCGGGGGGGTCTGATACGCAGTATTTT. The chain recombines TRBV7-2 with TRBJ2-3; TRBD2 matches 12 bases. Germline loops: CDR1 SGHTA, CDR2 FQGNSA. The length of the CDR3 is 16 residues. Unmatched junction bases numbered 5, after V lost 1 base and J lost 6 bases.

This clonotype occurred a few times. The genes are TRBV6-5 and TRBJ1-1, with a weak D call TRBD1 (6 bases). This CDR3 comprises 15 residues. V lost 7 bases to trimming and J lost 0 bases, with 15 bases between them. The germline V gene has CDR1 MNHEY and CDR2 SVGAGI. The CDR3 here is CASISGALLNTEAFF. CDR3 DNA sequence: TGTGCCAGCATTTCAGGGGCACTCCTGAACACTGAAGCTTTCTTT.

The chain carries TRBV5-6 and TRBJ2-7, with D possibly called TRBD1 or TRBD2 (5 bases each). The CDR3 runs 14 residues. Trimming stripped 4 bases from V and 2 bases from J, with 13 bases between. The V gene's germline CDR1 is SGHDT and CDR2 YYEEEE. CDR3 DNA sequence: TGTGCCAGCAGCGGCCGGGACCCGGCCTACGAGCAGTACTTC. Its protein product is CASSGRDPAYEQYF. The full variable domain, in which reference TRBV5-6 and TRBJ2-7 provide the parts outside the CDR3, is DAGVTQSPTHLIKTRGQQVTLRCSPKSGHDTVSWYQQALGQGPQFIFQYYEEEERQRGNFPDRFSGHQFPNYSSELNVNALLLGDSALYLCASSGRDPAYEQYFGPGTRLTVT.

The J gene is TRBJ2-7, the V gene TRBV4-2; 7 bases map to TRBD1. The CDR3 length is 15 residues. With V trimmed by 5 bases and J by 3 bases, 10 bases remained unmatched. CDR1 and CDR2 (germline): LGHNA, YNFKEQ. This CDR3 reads CASSFRWTGDYEQYF. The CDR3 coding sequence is TGTGCCAGCAGCTTCCGATGGACAGGCGACTACGAGCAGTACTTC.

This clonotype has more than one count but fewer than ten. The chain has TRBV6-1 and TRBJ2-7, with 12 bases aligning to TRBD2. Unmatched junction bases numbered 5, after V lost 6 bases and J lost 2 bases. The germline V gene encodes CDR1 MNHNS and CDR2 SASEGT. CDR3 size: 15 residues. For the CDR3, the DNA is TGTGCCAGCAGAGAACTAGCGGGAGGTCCCTACGAGCAGTACTTC. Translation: CASRELAGGPYEQYF.

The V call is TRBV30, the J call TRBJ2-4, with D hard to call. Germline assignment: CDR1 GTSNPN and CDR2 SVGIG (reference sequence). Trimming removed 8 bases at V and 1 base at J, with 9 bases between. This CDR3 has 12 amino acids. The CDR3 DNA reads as TGTGCCCTACTATGGGCCAAAAACATTCAGTACTTC. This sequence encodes CALLWAKNIQYF.

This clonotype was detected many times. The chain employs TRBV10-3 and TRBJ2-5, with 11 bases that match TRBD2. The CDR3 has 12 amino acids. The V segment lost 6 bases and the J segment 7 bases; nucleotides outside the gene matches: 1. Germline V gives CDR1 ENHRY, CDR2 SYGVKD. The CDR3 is CAIRGTSGTQYF. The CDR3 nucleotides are TGTGCCATCAGGGGGACTAGCGGGACCCAGTACTTC.

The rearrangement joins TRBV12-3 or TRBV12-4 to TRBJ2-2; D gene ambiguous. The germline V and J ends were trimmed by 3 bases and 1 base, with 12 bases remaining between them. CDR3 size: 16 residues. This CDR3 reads CASSFLASRNTGELFF. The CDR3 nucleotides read TGTGCCAGCAGTTTTTTAGCTTCTAGGAACACCGGGGAGCTGTTTTTT.

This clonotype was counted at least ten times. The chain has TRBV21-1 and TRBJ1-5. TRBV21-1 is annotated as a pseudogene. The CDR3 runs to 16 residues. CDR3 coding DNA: TGTGCCAGCAGCGACCTAGGAGAGCTGAAGAATCAGCCCCAGCATTTT. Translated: CASSDLGELKNQPQHF.

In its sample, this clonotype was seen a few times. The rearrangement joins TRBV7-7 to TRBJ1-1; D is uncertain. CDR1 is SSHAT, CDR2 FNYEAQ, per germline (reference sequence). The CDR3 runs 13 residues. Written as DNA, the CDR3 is TGTGCTAGCGGACGAAGCATGAACACTGAAGCTTTCTTT. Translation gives CASGRSMNTEAFF.

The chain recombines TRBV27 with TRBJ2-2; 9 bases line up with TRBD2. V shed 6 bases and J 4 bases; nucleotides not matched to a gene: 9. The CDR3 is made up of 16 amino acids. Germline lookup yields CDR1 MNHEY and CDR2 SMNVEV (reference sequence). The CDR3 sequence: CASSPLAGVSTGELFF. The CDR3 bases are TGTGCCAGCAGCCCCTTAGCGGGAGTATCCACCGGGGAGCTGTTTTTT.

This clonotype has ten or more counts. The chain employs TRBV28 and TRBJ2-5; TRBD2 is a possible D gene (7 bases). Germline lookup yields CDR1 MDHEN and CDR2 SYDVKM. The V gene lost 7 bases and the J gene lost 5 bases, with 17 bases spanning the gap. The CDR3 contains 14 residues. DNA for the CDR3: TGTGCCAGCACTACACGGGGGGCCGGTGAGACCCAGTACTTC. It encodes CASTTRGAGETQYF.

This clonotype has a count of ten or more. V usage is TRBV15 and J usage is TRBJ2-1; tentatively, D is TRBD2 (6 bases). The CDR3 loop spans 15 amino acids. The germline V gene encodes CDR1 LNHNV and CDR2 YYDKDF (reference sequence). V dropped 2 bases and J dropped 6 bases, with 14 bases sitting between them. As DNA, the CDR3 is TGTGCCACCAGCAGATATAGGGGAGCGGGCAATGAGCAGTTCTTC. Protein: CATSRYRGAGNEQFF. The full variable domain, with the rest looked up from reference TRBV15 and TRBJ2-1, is DAMVIQNPRYQVTQFGKPVTLSCSQTLNHNVMYWYQQKSSQAPKLLFHYYDKDFNNEADTPDNFQSRRPNTSFCFLDIRSPGLGDTAMYLCATSRYRGAGNEQFFGPGTRLTVL.

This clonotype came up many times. CDR3 nucleotides: TGCAGTGCCCCCGAGGCGGGACACAACACCGGGGAGCTGTTTTTT. It yields the protein CSAPEAGHNTGELFF. The V call is TRBV20-1, the J call TRBJ2-2; D tentatively reads TRBD1 or TRBD2 (6 bases each). Trimming shortened V by 6 bases and J by 2 bases, and 16 bases separated the two germline ends. Looked up from germline, CDR1 is DFQATT and CDR2 is SNEGSKA (reference sequence). The CDR3 consists of 15 residues.

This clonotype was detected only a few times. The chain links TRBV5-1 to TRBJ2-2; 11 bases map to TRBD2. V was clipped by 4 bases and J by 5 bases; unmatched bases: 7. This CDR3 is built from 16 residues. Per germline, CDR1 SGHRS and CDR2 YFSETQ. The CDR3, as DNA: TGCGCCAGCAGCGTTAGCGGGAGGGCCATGACCGGGGAGCTGTTTTTT. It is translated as CASSVSGRAMTGELFF.

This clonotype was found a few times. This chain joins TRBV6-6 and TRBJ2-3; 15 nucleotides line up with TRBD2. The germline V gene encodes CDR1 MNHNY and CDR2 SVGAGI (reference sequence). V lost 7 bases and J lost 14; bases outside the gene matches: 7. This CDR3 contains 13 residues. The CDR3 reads CASNPGLAGGAYF. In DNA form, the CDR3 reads TGTGCCAGCAACCCGGGACTAGCGGGGGGCGCGTATTTT.

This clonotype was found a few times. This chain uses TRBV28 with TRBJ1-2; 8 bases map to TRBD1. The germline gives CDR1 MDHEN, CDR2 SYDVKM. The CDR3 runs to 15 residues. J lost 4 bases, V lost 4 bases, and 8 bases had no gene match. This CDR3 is CASSSGQGKSYGYTF. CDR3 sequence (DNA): TGTGCCAGCAGTTCCGGACAGGGTAAAAGCTATGGCTACACCTTC.

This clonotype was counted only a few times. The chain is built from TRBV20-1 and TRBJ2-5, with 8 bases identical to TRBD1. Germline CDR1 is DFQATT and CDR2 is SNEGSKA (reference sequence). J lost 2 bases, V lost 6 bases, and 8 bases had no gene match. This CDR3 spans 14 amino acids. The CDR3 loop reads CSAISRGRQETQYF. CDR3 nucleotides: TGCAGTGCAATCTCCAGGGGGCGGCAAGAGACCCAGTACTTC.

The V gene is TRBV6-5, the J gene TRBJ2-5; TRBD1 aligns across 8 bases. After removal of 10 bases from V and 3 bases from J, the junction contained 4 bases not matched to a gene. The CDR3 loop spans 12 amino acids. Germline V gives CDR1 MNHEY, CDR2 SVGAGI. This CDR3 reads CATMTGEETQYF. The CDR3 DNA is TGTGCCACCATGACAGGGGAAGAGACCCAGTACTTC.

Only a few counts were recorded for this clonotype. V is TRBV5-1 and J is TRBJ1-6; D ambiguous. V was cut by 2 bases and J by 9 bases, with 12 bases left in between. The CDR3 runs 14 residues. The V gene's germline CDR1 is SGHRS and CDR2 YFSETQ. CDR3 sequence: CASSLQTRSSPLHF. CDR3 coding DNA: TGCGCCAGCAGCTTACAGACCAGGAGTTCACCCCTCCACTTT.

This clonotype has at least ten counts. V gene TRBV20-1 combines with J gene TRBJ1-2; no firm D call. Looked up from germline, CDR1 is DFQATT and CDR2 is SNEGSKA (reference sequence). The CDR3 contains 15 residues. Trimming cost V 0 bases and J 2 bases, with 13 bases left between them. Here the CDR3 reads CSARDLRGPNYGYTF. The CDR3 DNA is TGCAGTGCTAGAGATCTAAGAGGGCCGAACTATGGCTACACCTTC.

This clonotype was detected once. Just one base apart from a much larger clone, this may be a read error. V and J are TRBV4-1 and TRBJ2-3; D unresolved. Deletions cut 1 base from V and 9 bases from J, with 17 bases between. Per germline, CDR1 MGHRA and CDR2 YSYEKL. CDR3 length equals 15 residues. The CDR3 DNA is TGCGCCAGCAGCCAAGGTTCCGGACCTAGTGGGACGCAGTATTTT. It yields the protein CASSQGSGPSGTQYF.